A selection of T cell receptor beta chains follows, all from one sample in a study of vaccination and CD4 T cells after COVID-19. TCRdb independently ran MiXCR on the PCR reads; one entry per CDR3 protein. Of nearly 8,000 distinct CDR3 sequences listed, 58% are singletons. Antigen specificity for these receptors is unknown. The specimen sequenced was CD4+ T cells from blood, cultured in vitro. These receptors came from a human donor who had recovered from COVID-19. Each CDR3 is given with its conserved first and last residue. D genes are given only for firm matches. Clone sizes are given selectively: once, few, many, or a class where the clone is expanded.

j_call clone_size v_call d_call cdr3_nt cdr3_aa
TRBJ2-3 - TRBV4-1 - TGCGCCAGCAGCCAGCCGGCGGGTGGGCTTGCCGGCACAGATACGCAGTATTTT CASSQPAGGLAGTDTQYF
TRBJ2-7 few TRBV7-2 - TGTGCCAGCAGCTTACCCCTCGGGGACGAGCAGTACTTC CASSLPLGDEQYF
TRBJ2-7 - TRBV12-3/TRBV12-4 TRBD1 TGTGCCAGCGGCCGAGGGACAGGGGCCGAGCAGTACTTC CASGRGTGAEQYF
TRBJ2-7 - TRBV18 TRBD2 TGTGCCAGCTCACCCTCGGGGGGGGCCGTCTACGAGCAGTACTTC CASSPSGGAVYEQYF
TRBJ1-3 once TRBV6-1 - TGTGCCAGCAGTGCTAGGGTTTCTCGGGGAAACACCATATATTTT CASSARVSRGNTIYF
TRBJ2-5 - TRBV11-3 - TGTGCCAGCACCATTTATGGGGCGGGGGAGACCCAGTACTTC CASTIYGAGETQYF
TRBJ2-3 - TRBV2 - TGTGCCAGCAGGGGCCAGGGCTTCCCCACAGATACGCAGTATTTT CASRGQGFPTDTQYF
TRBJ2-5 - TRBV5-1 - TGCGCCAGCAGCTTGGCCCTTAAAGAGACCCAGTACTTC CASSLALKETQYF
TRBJ2-2 once TRBV5-1 TRBD2 TGCGCCAGCAGCTTGGAGGGTAGCGGGAGGGCGTCCACCGGGGAGCTGTTTTTT CASSLEGSGRASTGELFF
TRBJ1-1 - TRBV20-1 - TGCAGTGCTCGGGATAATACCATTACTGAAGCTTTCTTT CSARDNTITEAFF
TRBJ2-1 - TRBV20-1 - TGCAGTGCTAGTAGGGTTACCTACAATGAGCAGTTCTTC CSASRVTYNEQFF
TRBJ1-6 - TRBV6-2/TRBV6-3 - TGTGCCAGCAGTTACTCGGGGTTACAAAGCTCCTATAATTCACCCCTCCACTTT CASSYSGLQSSYNSPLHF
TRBJ2-5 few TRBV27 - TGTGCCAGTTCCCTGGGGCCCCAAGAGACCCAGTACTTC CASSLGPQETQYF
TRBJ2-4 - TRBV7-8 - TGTGCCAGCAGCTTTCGGGCCAAAAACATTCAGTACTTC CASSFRAKNIQYF
TRBJ1-2 - TRBV7-2 - TGTGCCAGCAGCTTTGGGGCAGAGCGACCGTATGGCTACACCTTC CASSFGAERPYGYTF
TRBJ2-1 - TRBV7-2 TRBD1 TGTGCCAGCAGCCGGGCGCCGGGACAGGTCCACAATGAGCAGTTCTTC CASSRAPGQVHNEQFF
TRBJ1-5 few TRBV24-1 - TGTGCCACCCTTAGGCCCTATAGCAATCAGCCCCAGCATTTT CATLRPYSNQPQHF